This T cell receptor (beta chain) comes out of a study of OX40 agonist ivuxolimab in advanced cancers. Method: immunoSEQ multiplex PCR; TCRdb's copy keeps in-frame clones and lacks some. The table lists about 23,000 clones, roughly 79% of them singletons. CDR3 length equals 13 residues. Per the germline V gene, CDR1 is SGHTA and CDR2 is FQGTGA. The ends were cut back, 3 bases at V and 7 bases at J, with 10 bases in the middle. The clonotype originates from an adult with an advanced solid tumor such as melanoma, head and neck, liver or kidney cancer. This rearrangement joins TRBV7-3 to TRBJ2-1; perhaps D is TRBD1 or TRBD2 (5 bases each). Sample: CD4+ or CD8+ T cells sorted from blood, taken in a trial of the OX40 agonist ivuxolimab. CDR3 protein: CASSLGVLNEQFF. CDR3 DNA: TGTGCCAGCAGCTTGGGGGTCCTGAATGAGCAGTTCTTC.